A single sample is the source of the 8 T cell receptor beta chains below, sequenced in a study of shared clonotypes between healthy human individuals. Libraries were prepared by immunoSEQ multiplex PCR; TCRdb keeps only in-frame clonotypes and omits some of them. The sample records millions of clones, 90% to 95% being singletons. What was sequenced was naive CD4+ T cells sorted from blood. Subset defined: CD45RA+ positively selected. These receptors were collected from a man aged 18-30 years in good health.

This chain connects TRBV6-5 to TRBJ1-2; weak D call: TRBD1 (6 bases). The V end lost 6 bases, the J end lost 7 bases, and 18 bases lay between the germline ends. The CDR3 has 14 amino acids. CDR1 is MNHEY and CDR2 is SVGAGI in the germline V gene. The CDR3 is CASSRDRPGGGYTF. DNA for the CDR3: TGTGCCAGCAGCCGAGACAGGCCCGGAGGTGGCTACACCTTC.

V gene TRBV6-6 combines with J gene TRBJ1-2; 10 bases fit TRBD1. CDR3 length: 14 amino acids. Germline assignment: CDR1 MNHNY and CDR2 SVGAGI (reference sequence). With 6 bases clipped from V and 4 bases from J, the junction kept 5 bases outside the gene matches. Here the CDR3 reads CASSSTGGLYGYTF. The CDR3, as DNA: TGTGCCAGCAGCTCGACAGGGGGCCTCTATGGCTACACCTTC.

The V gene is TRBV9, the J gene TRBJ1-6; possible D gene TRBD1, 6 bases. Deletions cut 0 bases from V and 4 bases from J, with 8 bases between. Germline loops: CDR1 SGDLS, CDR2 YYNGEE. The CDR3 loop spans 15 amino acids. The CDR3 is CASSVEGHYNSPLHF. The CDR3 bases are TGTGCCAGCAGCGTAGAGGGACATTATAATTCACCCCTCCACTTT.

The chain employs TRBV19 and TRBJ2-6; 8 bases match TRBD2. Germline CDR1 LNHDA, CDR2 SQIVND (reference sequence). The CDR3 spans 17 residues. With V trimmed by 3 bases and J by 1 base, 5 bases remained unmatched. The CDR3 loop is CASSMTGGRSGANVLTF. The CDR3 DNA follows: TGTGCCAGTAGTATGACGGGAGGGCGTTCTGGGGCCAACGTCCTGACTTTC. Variable domain in full (rest from reference TRBV19 and TRBJ2-6): DGGITQSPKYLFRKEGQNVTLSCEQNLNHDAMYWYRQDPGQGLRLIYYSQIVNDFQKGDIAEGYSVSREKKESFPLTVTSAQKNPTAFYLCASSMTGGRSGANVLTFGAGSRLTVL.

This chain links TRBV7-2 with TRBJ2-5, with a weak D call TRBD1 (5 bases). The CDR3 runs 14 residues. The V end was cut by 5 bases, the J end by 5 bases, with 15 bases between. In germline, CDR1 is SGHTA, CDR2 FQGNSA. For the CDR3, the DNA is TGTGCCAGCAGCAAACAGATCCAGGGTGAGACCCAGTACTTC. Translating gives CASSKQIQGETQYF.

The chain recombines TRBV2 with TRBJ1-5; D ambiguous. V was cut by 6 bases and J by 3 bases, with 6 bases left in between. This CDR3 contains 12 residues. Germline loops: CDR1 SNHLY, CDR2 FYNNEI. CDR3 DNA sequence: TGTGCCAGCAGCAGCCACAATCAGCCCCAGCATTTT. This encodes CASSSHNQPQHF.

The V and J genes are TRBV30 and TRBJ2-7; the D gene is possibly TRBD1 (6 bases). Germline V gene sequence: CDR1 GTSNPN, CDR2 SVGIG (reference sequence). CDR3 length equals 13 residues. Between the trimmed V and J ends, which lost 3 bases and 2 bases, there was a span of 11 bases. CDR3 sequence (DNA): TGTGCCTGGAGCGCCGGACAGACCTACGAGCAGTACTTC. It translates to CAWSAGQTYEQYF.

The chain employs TRBV6-1 and TRBJ1-6; D is perhaps TRBD1 (6 bases). Germline V gene lookup returns CDR1 MNHNS and CDR2 SASEGT. V gave up 5 bases and J gave up 10 bases, with 18 bases separating them. The length of the CDR3 is 15 residues. This chain's CDR3 is CASSSTGTIGSPLHF. The CDR3 coding sequence is TGTGCCAGCAGTTCGACCGGGACAATAGGGTCACCCCTCCACTTT.